The 10 T cell receptor beta chains listed next were all sequenced from one sample in a study of shared clonotypes between healthy human individuals. Sequencing was performed with immunoSEQ multiplex PCR; in TCRdb, only in-frame clones are kept and a portion is missing. The sample contains 2 million to 2.5 million clones, around 90% of which appear only once. The specimen sequenced was naive CD4+ T cells from PBMCs. Subset indicated: CD45RA+ positively selected. The receptor set was obtained from a man younger than 30 in good health. Some clones in this sample may be carry-over from other donors' samples.

The chain recombines TRBV6-1 with TRBJ1-4, with no clear D. The V end was cut by 2 bases, the J end by 8 bases, with 12 bases between. Germline-derived CDR1 and CDR2 are MNHNS and SASEGT. The CDR3 contains 14 residues. CDR3: CASSESGFGEKLFF. In nucleotides, the CDR3 is TGTGCCAGCAGTGAATCTGGGTTCGGGGAAAAACTGTTTTTT.

This clone has just one count. This chain links TRBV28 with TRBJ1-2; D is unclear. V lost 6 bases, J lost 0 bases, and 14 bases lay in between. The CDR3 covers 15 residues. CDR1 is MDHEN, CDR2 SYDVKM, per germline. CDR3 sequence: CASSLTRLANYGYTF. CDR3 nucleotides: TGTGCCAGCAGCCTTACTCGCTTAGCTAACTATGGCTACACCTTC.

This clone was seen a single time. The chain links TRBV7-6 to TRBJ2-5, with 9 positions matching TRBD1. The CDR3 is made up of 19 amino acids. From germline, CDR1 is SGHVS and CDR2 FNYEAQ. V lost 3 bases, J lost 2 bases, and 16 bases stayed unmatched. The CDR3 DNA follows: TGTGCCAGCAGCTTGGCCGGGACAGGGAGGCTGGGGCGACAAGAGACCCAGTACTTC. The encoded protein is CASSLAGTGRLGRQETQYF.

The gene calls are TRBV28 and TRBJ2-7; TRBD2 is a possible D gene (5 bases). This CDR3 spans 14 amino acids. CDR1 is MDHEN, CDR2 SYDVKM, per germline. V was clipped by 3 bases and J by 2 bases, with 11 bases between them. CDR3 sequence reads: CASSFASPTYEQYF. As DNA, the CDR3 is TGTGCCAGCAGTTTTGCTAGCCCCACCTACGAGCAGTACTTC.

In its sample, this clone was seen once. The rearrangement joins TRBV2 to TRBJ2-2, with TRBD1 matching over 10 bases. Trimming took 4 bases from V and 6 from J; bases not matched to a gene: 11. This CDR3 contains 17 residues. Germline values: CDR1 SNHLY, CDR2 FYNNEI. The CDR3 sequence is CASSAIVGTGASGELFF. As DNA, the CDR3 is TGTGCCAGCAGTGCGATCGTGGGGACAGGGGCTTCCGGGGAGCTGTTTTTT.

This clone has just a few counts. This chain connects TRBV7-8 to TRBJ2-4, with 7 bases identical to TRBD1. Germline values: CDR1 SGHVS, CDR2 FQNEAQ. The V segment lost 4 bases and the J segment 8 bases; nucleotides outside the gene matches: 11. The CDR3 loop spans 15 amino acids. CDR3 sequence (DNA): TGTGCCAGCAGCTCCGAATACGACAGGGAAGACATTCAGTACTTC. As protein: CASSSEYDREDIQYF.

V gene TRBV5-1 combines with J gene TRBJ1-4; D is unresolved. Trimming stripped 3 bases from V and 5 bases from J, with 8 bases between. Germline loops: CDR1 SGHRS, CDR2 YFSETQ. The CDR3 extends over 13 amino acids. CDR3 nucleotide sequence: TGCGCCAGCAGCTCCGAACCAAATGAAAAACTGTTTTTT. Translated, it gives CASSSEPNEKLFF.

The chain carries TRBV11-2 and TRBJ2-3; 12 bases fit TRBD1. The trim removed 5 bases at V and 7 bases at J, leaving 10 bases unmatched. CDR3 length: 16 residues. Germline V lookup: CDR1 SGHAT, CDR2 FQNNGV. CDR3: CASSRRKGTGGNTQYF. CDR3 bases: TGTGCCAGCAGCCGTCGTAAGGGGACAGGGGGCAATACGCAGTATTTT.

V gene TRBV6-1 combines with J gene TRBJ2-3, with a weak D call TRBD1 (6 bases). The V and J ends lost 5 bases and 4 bases respectively, with 10 bases between them. The V gene's germline CDR1 is MNHNS and CDR2 SASEGT. The CDR3 sequence is 13 residues long. The CDR3 bases are TGTGCCAGCAGTACAGGGAGAGCAGATACGCAGTATTTT. Protein product: CASSTGRADTQYF.

Regarding this clone: The same CDR3 can be traced to other DNA sequences in this sample. The chain links TRBV5-6 to TRBJ2-1, with 8 bases aligning to TRBD1. Trimming at V came to 2 bases and at J to 2 bases, leaving 3 bases not matched to a gene. Germline V gene lookup returns CDR1 SGHDT and CDR2 YYEEEE. This CDR3 region has 15 residues. The CDR3 loop is CASSFDRGPYNEQFF. DNA for the CDR3: TGTGCCAGCAGCTTCGACAGGGGACCCTACAATGAGCAGTTCTTC.